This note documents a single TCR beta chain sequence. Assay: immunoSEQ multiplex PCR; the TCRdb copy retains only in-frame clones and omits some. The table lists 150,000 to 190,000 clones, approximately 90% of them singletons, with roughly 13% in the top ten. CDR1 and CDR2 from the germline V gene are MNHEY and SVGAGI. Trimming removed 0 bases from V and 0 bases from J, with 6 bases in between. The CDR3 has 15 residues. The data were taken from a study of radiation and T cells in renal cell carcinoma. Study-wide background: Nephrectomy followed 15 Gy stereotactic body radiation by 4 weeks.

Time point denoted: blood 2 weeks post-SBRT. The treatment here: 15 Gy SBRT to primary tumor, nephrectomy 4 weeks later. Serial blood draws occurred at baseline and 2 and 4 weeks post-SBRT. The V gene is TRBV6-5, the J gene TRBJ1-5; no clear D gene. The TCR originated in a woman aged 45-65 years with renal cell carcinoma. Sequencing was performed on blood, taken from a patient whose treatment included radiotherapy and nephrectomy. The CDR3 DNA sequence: TGTGCCAGCAGTTACTCTCACTATAGCAATCAGCCCCAGCATTTT. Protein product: CASSYSHYSNQPQHF.